The rows below give T cell receptor beta chains drawn from one sample of a study of T cells after yellow fever vaccination. From the 5' RACE reads, TCRdb called clonotypes with MiXCR, one entry per CDR3 protein. The sample records hundreds of thousands of distinct CDR3 sequences, 18% being singletons. The source was PBMCs, collected before the yellow fever booster vaccination. Receptors originate from a man aged 18 to 29 who received the YFV17D yellow fever vaccine. Each CDR3 is given with its conserved first and last residue. Each record gives: J gene, clone size, V gene, CDR3 length, D gene, CDR3 DNA, CDR3 protein. D genes are given only for firm matches. Expanded clones are given a class, and other clones once, few, many or no size at all.

j_call: TRBJ2-5
clone_size: .
v_call: TRBV21-1
cdr3_length: 15
d_call: .
cdr3_nt: TGTGCCAGCAGCAAAAGGGGGACAGCAAGGGAGACCCAGTACTTC
cdr3_aa: CASSKRGTARETQYF

j_call: TRBJ2-3
clone_size: few
v_call: TRBV20-1
cdr3_length: 14
d_call: .
cdr3_nt: TGCAGTGCTAGAGAACTAGCAAGGACAGATACGCAGTATTTT
cdr3_aa: CSARELARTDTQYF

j_call: TRBJ2-7
clone_size: .
v_call: TRBV19
cdr3_length: 15
d_call: TRBD2
cdr3_nt: TGTGCCAGTAGTATTAAAGGACTAGACGCCTACGAGCAGTACTTC
cdr3_aa: CASSIKGLDAYEQYF

j_call: TRBJ1-4
clone_size: .
v_call: TRBV18
cdr3_length: 15
d_call: .
cdr3_nt: TGTGCCAGCTCCCCAGCCGTCAGGGGAGGCGGAAAACTGTTTTTT
cdr3_aa: CASSPAVRGGGKLFF

j_call: TRBJ2-3
clone_size: few
v_call: TRBV7-2
cdr3_length: 13
d_call: .
cdr3_nt: TGTGCCAGCAGCTCTAATGGATGGGATACGCAGTATTTT
cdr3_aa: CASSSNGWDTQYF

j_call: TRBJ1-2
clone_size: .
v_call: TRBV5-1
cdr3_length: 13
d_call: TRBD1
cdr3_nt: TGCGCCAGCAGCCCCTGGACAGGGAGTAATTTCACCTTC
cdr3_aa: CASSPWTGSNFTF

j_call: TRBJ2-5
clone_size: .
v_call: TRBV7-6
cdr3_length: 14
d_call: .
cdr3_nt: TGTGCCAGCAGCCCCATTCGAAGCGGCGAGACCCAGTACTTC
cdr3_aa: CASSPIRSGETQYF

j_call: TRBJ2-2
clone_size: .
v_call: TRBV7-8
cdr3_length: 16
d_call: TRBD2
cdr3_nt: TGTGCCAGCAGCGCCGGGACTAGCGGGGAGACCGGGGAGCTGTTTTTT
cdr3_aa: CASSAGTSGETGELFF

j_call: TRBJ2-3
clone_size: .
v_call: TRBV24-1
cdr3_length: 14
d_call: .
cdr3_nt: TGTGCCACCAGCGCGGTCGGGGGCACAGATACGCAGTATTTT
cdr3_aa: CATSAVGGTDTQYF

j_call: TRBJ1-2
clone_size: .
v_call: TRBV28
cdr3_length: 13
d_call: TRBD1
cdr3_nt: TGTGCCAGCTTGTGGACAGGGACCCATGGCTACACCTTC
cdr3_aa: CASLWTGTHGYTF

j_call: TRBJ2-3
clone_size: .
v_call: TRBV4-3
cdr3_length: 14
d_call: .
cdr3_nt: TGCGCCAGCAGACTAAATGTGGGGGCAGATACGCAGTATTTT
cdr3_aa: CASRLNVGADTQYF

j_call: TRBJ2-2
clone_size: few
v_call: TRBV7-2
cdr3_length: 16
d_call: .
cdr3_nt: TGTGCCAGCAGCCCTCCTCGCGGTGGGGCCCACGGGGAGCTGTTTTTT
cdr3_aa: CASSPPRGGAHGELFF

j_call: TRBJ1-1
clone_size: many
v_call: TRBV28
cdr3_length: 14
d_call: TRBD1
cdr3_nt: TGTGCCAGCAGTTTAGGCGGGGACAGCGAGGAAGCTTTCTTT
cdr3_aa: CASSLGGDSEEAFF

j_call: TRBJ1-1
clone_size: few
v_call: TRBV6-5
cdr3_length: 14
d_call: .
cdr3_nt: TGTGCCAGCAGGTTACAGGGAGGGGACACTGAAGCTTTCTTT
cdr3_aa: CASRLQGGDTEAFF

j_call: TRBJ1-1
clone_size: many
v_call: TRBV5-1
cdr3_length: 11
d_call: .
cdr3_nt: TGCGCCAGCAGCGTCGGACCTGAAGCTTTCTTT
cdr3_aa: CASSVGPEAFF

j_call: TRBJ1-2
clone_size: few
v_call: TRBV20-1
cdr3_length: 13
d_call: .
cdr3_nt: TGCAGTGCTAGGTCCGGGGGAAACTATGGCTACACCTTC
cdr3_aa: CSARSGGNYGYTF

j_call: TRBJ2-5
clone_size: few
v_call: TRBV20-1
cdr3_length: 16
d_call: TRBD2
cdr3_nt: TGCAGTGCTAGAGAGTGGACTAGCGGGGGACAAGAGACCCAGTACTTC
cdr3_aa: CSAREWTSGGQETQYF

j_call: TRBJ1-3
clone_size: few
v_call: TRBV5-4
cdr3_length: 16
d_call: .
cdr3_nt: TGTGCCAGCAGCTTCGGGCACAGAAGCTCTGGAAACACCATATATTTT
cdr3_aa: CASSFGHRSSGNTIYF

j_call: TRBJ1-5
clone_size: few
v_call: TRBV20-1
cdr3_length: 11
d_call: .
cdr3_nt: TGCAGTGCTGAAACAGGGTGGTCCCAGCATTTT
cdr3_aa: CSAETGWSQHF

j_call: TRBJ2-4
clone_size: .
v_call: TRBV13
cdr3_length: 16
d_call: TRBD1
cdr3_nt: TGTGCCAGCAGCTTGGGTACAGGGGCAGCCAAAAACATTCAGTACTTC
cdr3_aa: CASSLGTGAAKNIQYF

j_call: TRBJ1-2
clone_size: .
v_call: TRBV18
cdr3_length: 16
d_call: .
cdr3_nt: TGTGCCAGCTCACCACCGGGCTTTGCAGGGGCAAGTGGCTACACCTTC
cdr3_aa: CASSPPGFAGASGYTF

j_call: TRBJ2-1
clone_size: .
v_call: TRBV7-9
cdr3_length: 11
d_call: .
cdr3_nt: TGTGCCAGCAGCTTAATCAGGGAGCAGTTCTTC
cdr3_aa: CASSLIREQFF

j_call: TRBJ1-3
clone_size: .
v_call: TRBV5-1
cdr3_length: 16
d_call: .
cdr3_nt: TGCGCCAGCAGCCCGGGATCGGGGGGAGCTGGAAACACCATATATTTT
cdr3_aa: CASSPGSGGAGNTIYF

j_call: TRBJ2-1
clone_size: .
v_call: TRBV12-5
cdr3_length: 14
d_call: .
cdr3_nt: TGTGCTAGTGGTTTGGGAGGCACCTACAATGAGCAGTTCTTC
cdr3_aa: CASGLGGTYNEQFF

j_call: TRBJ2-7
clone_size: few
v_call: TRBV7-2
cdr3_length: 14
d_call: TRBD2
cdr3_nt: TGTGCCAGCAGTTTAGCGGGGGGCTCCTACGAGCAGTACTTC
cdr3_aa: CASSLAGGSYEQYF

j_call: TRBJ1-3
clone_size: few
v_call: TRBV5-8
cdr3_length: 17
d_call: TRBD1
cdr3_nt: TGTGCCAGCAGCCCCGGGACAGGGGAGTTCGGTGGAAACACCATATATTTT
cdr3_aa: CASSPGTGEFGGNTIYF

j_call: TRBJ2-2
clone_size: .
v_call: TRBV6-6
cdr3_length: 14
d_call: TRBD2
cdr3_nt: TGTGCCAGCAGTCCGGGGACTAGTTCCGGGGAGCTGTTTTTT
cdr3_aa: CASSPGTSSGELFF

j_call: TRBJ2-3
clone_size: .
v_call: TRBV7-6
cdr3_length: 12
d_call: .
cdr3_nt: TGTGCCAGCAGCGGGATGGGGTATACGCAGTATTTT
cdr3_aa: CASSGMGYTQYF

j_call: TRBJ2-2
clone_size: .
v_call: TRBV7-3
cdr3_length: 15
d_call: .
cdr3_nt: TGTGCCAGCAGCCGCGAAGGAGTAAACACCGGGGAGCTGTTTTTT
cdr3_aa: CASSREGVNTGELFF

j_call: TRBJ1-6
clone_size: many
v_call: TRBV4-3
cdr3_length: 14
d_call: TRBD1
cdr3_nt: TGCGCCAGCAGCCGAGACAGGGGGGGCTCACCCCTCCACTTT
cdr3_aa: CASSRDRGGSPLHF

j_call: TRBJ2-1
clone_size: .
v_call: TRBV6-6
cdr3_length: 12
d_call: .
cdr3_nt: TGTGCCAGCAGTTACGGGTGGGGGGAGCAGTTCTTC
cdr3_aa: CASSYGWGEQFF

j_call: TRBJ1-6
clone_size: .
v_call: TRBV2
cdr3_length: 15
d_call: .
cdr3_nt: TGTGCCAGCTCCAGTGAGACCCCGGATGGTTCACCCCTCCACTTT
cdr3_aa: CASSSETPDGSPLHF

j_call: TRBJ1-1
clone_size: few
v_call: TRBV12-3/TRBV12-4
cdr3_length: 13
d_call: .
cdr3_nt: TGTGCCAGCAGTTTTCGGGGACGAGATGAAGCTTTCTTT
cdr3_aa: CASSFRGRDEAFF

j_call: TRBJ2-1
clone_size: .
v_call: TRBV29-1
cdr3_length: 12
d_call: .
cdr3_nt: TGCAGCGTGAGGGGCGGCCATGGTGAGCAGTTCTTC
cdr3_aa: CSVRGGHGEQFF

j_call: TRBJ1-2
clone_size: many
v_call: TRBV2
cdr3_length: 17
d_call: TRBD1
cdr3_nt: TGTGCCAGCAGACCGGGACAGGGAATCGCAAGGAACTATGGCTACACCTTC
cdr3_aa: CASRPGQGIARNYGYTF

j_call: TRBJ1-1
clone_size: few
v_call: TRBV29-1
cdr3_length: 12
d_call: .
cdr3_nt: TGCAGCGTTGGGAAGATGGGCACTGAAGCTTTCTTT
cdr3_aa: CSVGKMGTEAFF

j_call: TRBJ1-5
clone_size: few
v_call: TRBV10-3
cdr3_length: 13
d_call: TRBD1
cdr3_nt: TGTGCCATCAGTGAGGCGACGGACAGGGTTCGGCATTTT
cdr3_aa: CAISEATDRVRHF

j_call: TRBJ1-1
clone_size: .
v_call: TRBV29-1
cdr3_length: 15
d_call: .
cdr3_nt: TGCAGCGTTGAAGATCAAGGAGGGCGGGGCACTGAAGCTTTCTTT
cdr3_aa: CSVEDQGGRGTEAFF

j_call: TRBJ2-7
clone_size: .
v_call: TRBV6-5
cdr3_length: 13
d_call: .
cdr3_nt: TGTGCCAGCAACCAGGGCGTGGCCTACGAGCAGTACTTC
cdr3_aa: CASNQGVAYEQYF

j_call: TRBJ2-3
clone_size: many
v_call: TRBV5-1
cdr3_length: 14
d_call: .
cdr3_nt: TGCGCCAGCAGCCTGGTACCGGGGGCAGATACGCAGTATTTT
cdr3_aa: CASSLVPGADTQYF

j_call: TRBJ1-2
clone_size: few
v_call: TRBV6-6
cdr3_length: 13
d_call: TRBD1
cdr3_nt: TGTGCCAGCACCTTCCGACAGGGGGATGGCTACACCTTC
cdr3_aa: CASTFRQGDGYTF

j_call: TRBJ2-5
clone_size: few
v_call: TRBV5-1
cdr3_length: 15
d_call: .
cdr3_nt: TGCGCCAGCACCCTGGGGATAGGACCTGCAGAGACCCAGTACTTC
cdr3_aa: CASTLGIGPAETQYF

j_call: TRBJ2-1
clone_size: few
v_call: TRBV29-1
cdr3_length: 12
d_call: .
cdr3_nt: TGCAGCGGTACAGCGACGCACAATGAGCAGTTCTTC
cdr3_aa: CSGTATHNEQFF

j_call: TRBJ2-7
clone_size: .
v_call: TRBV10-3
cdr3_length: 13
d_call: TRBD2
cdr3_nt: TGTGCCATCAGTGTTGAAGCGGGGACCGAGCAGTACTTC
cdr3_aa: CAISVEAGTEQYF

j_call: TRBJ2-6
clone_size: many
v_call: TRBV6-1
cdr3_length: 15
d_call: .
cdr3_nt: TGTGCCAGCAGCGTCCATAACTCTGGGGCCAACGTCCTGACTTTC
cdr3_aa: CASSVHNSGANVLTF

j_call: TRBJ1-1
clone_size: few
v_call: TRBV12-3/TRBV12-4
cdr3_length: 12
d_call: .
cdr3_nt: TGTGCCAGCAGGGGGGCCGGCACTGAAGCTTTCTTT
cdr3_aa: CASRGAGTEAFF

j_call: TRBJ2-5
clone_size: .
v_call: TRBV7-2
cdr3_length: 19
d_call: .
cdr3_nt: TGTGCCAGCAGCTTAGGTTGGACGCGGAGTTGGCGGCAAAAAGAGACCCAGTACTTC
cdr3_aa: CASSLGWTRSWRQKETQYF

j_call: TRBJ1-2
clone_size: few
v_call: TRBV29-1
cdr3_length: 12
d_call: TRBD1
cdr3_nt: TGCAGCGGATCGGGACAGAACTATGGCTACACCTTC
cdr3_aa: CSGSGQNYGYTF

j_call: TRBJ1-1
clone_size: .
v_call: TRBV10-3
cdr3_length: 14
d_call: .
cdr3_nt: TGTGCCATCAGTGAGTTTCAGGTGAACACTGAAGCTTTCTTT
cdr3_aa: CAISEFQVNTEAFF

j_call: TRBJ2-1
clone_size: few
v_call: TRBV11-3
cdr3_length: 14
d_call: .
cdr3_nt: TGTGCCAGCAGCCCGCGGGACAGTGCGGATGAGCAGTTCTTC
cdr3_aa: CASSPRDSADEQFF

j_call: TRBJ2-1
clone_size: .
v_call: TRBV5-1
cdr3_length: 14
d_call: .
cdr3_nt: TGCGCCAGCAGCTTGGGGCAGACTTACAATGAGCAGTTCTTC
cdr3_aa: CASSLGQTYNEQFF

j_call: TRBJ1-5
clone_size: many
v_call: TRBV7-9
cdr3_length: 13
d_call: .
cdr3_nt: TGTGCCAGCAGCGTTACGGGGAATCAGCCCCAGCATTTT
cdr3_aa: CASSVTGNQPQHF

j_call: TRBJ2-5
clone_size: few
v_call: TRBV12-3/TRBV12-4
cdr3_length: 12
d_call: TRBD2
cdr3_nt: TGTGCCAGCAAAGCGGGGGCAGAGACCCAGTACTTC
cdr3_aa: CASKAGAETQYF

j_call: TRBJ1-2
clone_size: .
v_call: TRBV27
cdr3_length: 13
d_call: .
cdr3_nt: TGTGCCAGCAGTTTATGGGCTACCTCGGGCTACACCTTC
cdr3_aa: CASSLWATSGYTF

j_call: TRBJ1-3
clone_size: .
v_call: TRBV7-9
cdr3_length: 13
d_call: .
cdr3_nt: TGTGCCAGCAGCTTAAGGGTCGAAAACACCATATATTTT
cdr3_aa: CASSLRVENTIYF

j_call: TRBJ1-1
clone_size: medium-sized
v_call: TRBV4-1
cdr3_length: 13
d_call: .
cdr3_nt: TGCGCCAGCAGCCCTAGGGAGGTGGCTGAAGCTTTCTTT
cdr3_aa: CASSPREVAEAFF

j_call: TRBJ1-5
clone_size: .
v_call: TRBV5-5
cdr3_length: 14
d_call: .
cdr3_nt: TGTGCCAGCAGCGAGGGGACGGCAAATCAGCCCCAGCATTTT
cdr3_aa: CASSEGTANQPQHF

j_call: TRBJ1-1
clone_size: .
v_call: TRBV2
cdr3_length: 10
d_call: .
cdr3_nt: TGTGCCAGCAGTATAAACGGAGCTTTCTTT
cdr3_aa: CASSINGAFF

j_call: TRBJ1-6
clone_size: few
v_call: TRBV28
cdr3_length: 14
d_call: TRBD1
cdr3_nt: TGTGCCAGCAGTGACAGGGTTGGGAATTCACCCCTCCACTTT
cdr3_aa: CASSDRVGNSPLHF

j_call: TRBJ2-2
clone_size: few
v_call: TRBV7-2
cdr3_length: 15
d_call: .
cdr3_nt: TGTGCCAGCAGCTTAGAGTCTAGTCCGGCCGGGGAGCTGTTTTTT
cdr3_aa: CASSLESSPAGELFF